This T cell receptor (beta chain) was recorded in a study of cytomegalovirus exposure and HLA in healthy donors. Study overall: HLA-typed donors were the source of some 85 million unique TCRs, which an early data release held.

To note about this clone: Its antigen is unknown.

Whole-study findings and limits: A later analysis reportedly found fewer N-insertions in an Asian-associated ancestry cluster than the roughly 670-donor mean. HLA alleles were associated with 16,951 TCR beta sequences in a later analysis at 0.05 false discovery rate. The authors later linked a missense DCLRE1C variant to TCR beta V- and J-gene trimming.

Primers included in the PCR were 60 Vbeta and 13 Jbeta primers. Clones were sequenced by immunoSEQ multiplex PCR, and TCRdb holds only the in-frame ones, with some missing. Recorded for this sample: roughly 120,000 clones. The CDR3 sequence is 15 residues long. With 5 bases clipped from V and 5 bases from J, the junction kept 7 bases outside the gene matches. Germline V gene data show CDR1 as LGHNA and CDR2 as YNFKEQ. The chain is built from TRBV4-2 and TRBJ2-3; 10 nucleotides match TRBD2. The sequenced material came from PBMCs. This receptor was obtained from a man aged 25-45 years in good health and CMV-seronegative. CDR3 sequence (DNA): TGTGCCAGCAGCAGTACTAGCGGGATAGAAGATACGCAGTATTTT. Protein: CASSSTSGIEDTQYF.